Each of the 28 T cell receptor beta chains below was sequenced from the same sample in a study. From the RT-PCR reads, TCRdb called clonotypes with MiXCR, one entry per CDR3 protein. The table shows 650,000 to 800,000 distinct CDR3 sequences, with 12% to 15% occurring only once. The sample was memory CD4+ T cells from blood. These receptors were obtained from a female donor in good health, serving as a healthy control.

This clonotype was counted many times. CDR3 loop: CASSQGRSGEAFF. CDR3 in DNA: TGCGCCAGCAGCCAAGGGAGATCGGGTGAAGCTTTCTTT. The chain uses TRBV4-3 and TRBJ1-1; no definite D call. This CDR3 is 13 amino acids long. V lost 1 base and J 7 bases, leaving 10 bases between the germline ends. Germline CDR1 LGHNA, CDR2 YSLEER.

The chain uses TRBV7-2 and TRBJ2-5; D is unresolved. The CDR3 length is 12 residues. The germline CDR1 and CDR2 sequences are SGHTA and FQGNSA. With 5 bases removed from V and 4 bases from J, the gap between germline ends came to 8 bases. This CDR3 reads CASSVIRETQYF. The CDR3 nucleotides are TGTGCCAGCAGCGTGATTAGAGAGACCCAGTACTTC.

This clonotype was seen ten or more times. V is TRBV10-1 and J is TRBJ1-6, with D maybe TRBD1 (6 bases). Germline loops: CDR1 WNHNN, CDR2 SYGVQD (reference sequence). There are 14 residues in the CDR3. V shed 5 bases and J shed 7 bases, with 12 bases lying between them. CDR3 in amino acids: CASSFGQRNSPLHF. For the CDR3, the DNA is TGCGCCAGCAGTTTTGGACAGAGGAATTCACCCCTCCACTTT.

There are many counts of this clonotype. V usage is TRBV28 and J usage is TRBJ2-5; 7 bases agree with TRBD2. The germline gives CDR1 MDHEN, CDR2 SYDVKM. Trimming removed 5 bases from V and 5 bases from J; junction bases left unmatched: 5. The CDR3 has 13 amino acids. The DNA of the CDR3 is TGTGCCAGCAGTCCCGGGGGGATTGAGACCCAGTACTTC. The encoded protein is CASSPGGIETQYF.

The chain employs TRBV7-7 and TRBJ2-1; tentative D call: TRBD1 (6 bases). CDR3 size: 14 residues. With 6 bases removed from V and 10 bases from J, the gap between germline ends came to 19 bases. CDR1 is SSHAT, CDR2 FNYEAQ, per germline (reference sequence). CDR3 sequence: CASSPRVGAHEQFF. The CDR3 nucleotides read TGTGCCAGCAGTCCCAGGGTGGGGGCCCACGAGCAGTTCTTC.

This clonotype was detected ten times or more. V gene TRBV29-1 combines with J gene TRBJ2-5; a possible D gene is TRBD2 (6 bases). Looked up from germline, CDR1 is SQVTM and CDR2 is ANQGSEA. The CDR3 spans 13 residues. V lost 6 bases to trimming and J lost 4 bases, with 15 bases between them. The CDR3 sequence is CSVLTLGGETQYF. The DNA for the CDR3 is TGCAGCGTACTCACTCTCGGGGGAGAGACCCAGTACTTC.

This clonotype came up a few times. The V call is TRBV7-6, the J call TRBJ2-7, with 7 positions matching TRBD1. Looked up from germline, CDR1 is SGHVS and CDR2 is FNYEAQ. Germline trimming cut 2 bases from V and 3 bases from J; bases unmatched to any gene: 13. CDR3 length: 17 residues. The CDR3 reads CASSLRAEGTDNYEQYF. DNA of the CDR3: TGTGCCAGCAGCTTAAGGGCTGAGGGGACAGATAACTACGAGCAGTACTTC.

The rearrangement links TRBV27 to TRBJ2-3; tentatively, D is TRBD2 (5 bases). CDR3 length equals 14 residues. The V end was cut by 5 bases, the J end by 4 bases, with 13 bases between. Germline V lookup: CDR1 MNHEY, CDR2 SMNVEV (reference sequence). CDR3 protein: CASSRNPGADTQYF. The CDR3 nucleotides read TGTGCCAGCAGTCGGAATCCCGGGGCAGATACGCAGTATTTT.

This clonotype was seen a few times. The gene calls are TRBV18 and TRBJ2-3, with 7 bases aligning to TRBD2. The junction had 6 bases not matched to a gene; V was cut back by 2 bases and J by 13 bases. The CDR3 covers 12 residues. The germline CDR1 and CDR2 sequences are KGHSH and LQKENI. CDR3 region: CASSPGGLAEYF. CDR3 bases: TGTGCCAGCTCACCAGGAGGGCTAGCGGAGTATTTT.

The chain carries TRBV5-1 and TRBJ2-1; 9 nucleotides line up with TRBD2. CDR3 length: 19 residues. The trim removed 4 bases at V and 8 bases at J, leaving 22 bases unmatched. Germline CDR1 reads SGHRS; CDR2 reads YFSETQ. The CDR3 loop is CASSNPPGSNSGRGYEQFF. The CDR3 DNA follows: TGCGCCAGCAGCAACCCCCCGGGGAGTAATAGCGGGAGAGGATATGAGCAGTTCTTC.

The V gene is TRBV11-2, the J gene TRBJ1-1; D gene unclear. From germline, CDR1 is SGHAT and CDR2 FQNNGV. V was trimmed by 5 bases and J by 0 bases, leaving 10 bases between them. The CDR3 is made up of 14 amino acids. This CDR3 reads CASSLLPLNTEAFF. The CDR3 bases are TGTGCCAGCAGCCTCTTGCCGCTGAACACTGAAGCTTTCTTT.

The CDR3 loop reads CASSDQGFNTEAFF. DNA for the CDR3: TGTGCCAGCAGTGATCAGGGATTCAACACTGAAGCTTTCTTT. The V and J genes are TRBV2 and TRBJ1-1; TRBD1 might be the D (5 bases). CDR1 and CDR2 (germline): SNHLY, FYNNEI. The CDR3 length is 14 residues. V lost 3 bases, J lost 2 bases, and 10 bases lay in between.

This clonotype was picked up a small number of times. The chain recombines TRBV27 with TRBJ2-5; possible D gene TRBD1, 5 bases. CDR1 and CDR2 from the germline V gene are MNHEY and SMNVEV (reference sequence). Deletions cut 5 bases from V and 2 bases from J, with 18 bases between. CDR3 size: 16 residues. Here the CDR3 reads CASSINGHGWQETQYF. DNA for the CDR3: TGTGCCAGCAGTATAAACGGACACGGATGGCAAGAGACCCAGTACTTC.

Only a few counts were recorded for this clonotype. The CDR3 protein is CASSQTGTGIAGPQHF. In nucleotides, the CDR3 is TGTGCCAGCAGCCAGACCGGGACAGGGATAGCGGGGCCCCAGCATTTT. The V and J genes are TRBV3-1 and TRBJ1-5; 9 bases are a match to TRBD1. J lost 9 bases, V lost 3 bases, and 12 bases had no gene match. CDR1 LGHDT and CDR2 YNNKEL come from the germline V gene (reference sequence). This CDR3 has 16 residues. Filled out from reference TRBV3-1 and TRBJ1-5, the complete variable domain reads DTAVSQTPKYLVTQMGNDKSIKCEQNLGHDTMYWYKQDSKKFLKIMFSYNNKELIINETVPNRFSPKSPDKAHLNLHINSLELGDSAVYFCASSQTGTGIAGPQHFGDGTRLSIL.

This clonotype was observed at least ten times. The genes are TRBV29-1 and TRBJ2-5; D possibly corresponds to TRBD2 (5 bases). CDR3 size: 12 residues. V lost 7 bases to trimming and J lost 3 bases, with 12 bases between them. Germline CDR1 and CDR2: SQVTM and ANQGSEA. The CDR3 protein is CSAKTSEETQYF. The CDR3 region has the DNA TGCAGCGCCAAAACTAGTGAAGAGACCCAGTACTTC.

This clonotype was counted between two and nine times. This sequence joins TRBV19 and TRBJ1-5; 8 bases fit TRBD1. Unmatched junction bases numbered 11, after V lost 7 bases and J lost 6 bases. The V gene's germline CDR1 is LNHDA and CDR2 SQIVND (reference sequence). The CDR3 has 15 residues. The CDR3 region is CASTISVGTGQPQHF. In DNA, the CDR3 is TGTGCCAGTACCATAAGTGTTGGGACAGGTCAGCCCCAGCATTTT.

The rearrangement uses TRBV7-9 and TRBJ2-3; TRBD2 aligns across 8 bases. Germline CDR1 is SEHNR and CDR2 is FQNEAQ (reference sequence). The CDR3 is made up of 15 amino acids. Losses at the gene ends were 1 base for V and 4 bases for J; bases not matched to a gene: 4. CDR3: CASSLGAGVADTQYF. CDR3 coding DNA: TGTGCCAGCAGCTTAGGAGCGGGAGTGGCAGATACGCAGTATTTT. Variable domain in full (rest from reference TRBV7-9 and TRBJ2-3): DTGVSQNPRHKITKRGQNVTFRCDPISEHNRLYWYRQTLGQGPEFLTYFQNEAQLEKSRLLSDRFSAERPKGSFSTLEIQRTEQGDSAMYLCASSLGAGVADTQYFGPGTRLTVL.

This chain joins TRBV20-1 and TRBJ1-6; 7 bases are a match to TRBD1. This CDR3 contains 15 residues. Trimming cost V 0 bases and J 8 bases; bases outside gene matches: 7. Germline-derived CDR1 and CDR2 are DFQATT and SNEGSKA (reference sequence). The DNA of the CDR3 is TGCAGTGCTAGAGATCTGAACACAGGGGATTCACCCCTCCACTTT. It encodes CSARDLNTGDSPLHF.

This clonotype has only a few counts. This chain links TRBV27 with TRBJ1-2; D is ambiguous. Trimming removed 2 bases from V and 4 bases from J, with 8 bases in between. Germline CDR1 reads MNHEY; CDR2 reads SMNVEV (reference sequence). CDR3 size: 13 residues. The CDR3 region has the DNA TGTGCCAGCAGTTTACACGGATCCTATGGCTACACCTTC. Translating gives CASSLHGSYGYTF.

This clonotype has a count of ten or more. CDR3 in DNA: TGTGCCAGCAGTTTCCCAGGGGAAGATACGCAGTATTTT. Amino acid sequence: CASSFPGEDTQYF. The chain is built from TRBV5-5 and TRBJ2-3; tentatively, D is TRBD1 (6 bases). Germline-derived CDR1 and CDR2 are SGHKS and YYEKEE (reference sequence). The CDR3 is made up of 13 amino acids. Trimming cost V 5 bases and J 5 bases, with 12 bases left between them.

This clonotype came up a few times. The chain employs TRBV20-1 and TRBJ2-3; D might be TRBD1 or TRBD2, each matching 5 bases. CDR1 and CDR2 from the germline V gene are DFQATT and SNEGSKA (reference sequence). CDR3 size: 13 residues. CDR3 sequence: CTVEGRGTDTQYF. CDR3 sequence (DNA): TGCACTGTCGAGGGGCGGGGCACAGATACGCAGTATTTT.

This chain joins TRBV11-2 and TRBJ2-2; D is possibly TRBD2 (6 bases). The V and J ends lost 6 bases and 5 bases respectively, with 19 bases between them. The length of the CDR3 is 16 residues. CDR1 and CDR2 from the germline V gene are SGHAT and FQNNGV. CDR3 nucleotides: TGTGCCAGCAGTTGGGGGACTGGGGGATTGACCGGGGAGCTGTTTTTT. It translates to CASSWGTGGLTGELFF.

This clonotype was counted at least ten times. The rearrangement uses TRBV5-1 and TRBJ2-1, with 10 bases matching TRBD1. CDR3 length: 15 residues. With 0 bases clipped from V and 6 bases from J, the junction kept 3 bases outside the gene matches. Germline V gives CDR1 SGHRS, CDR2 YFSETQ. The DNA of the CDR3 is TGCGCCAGCAGCTTGGTTGGGACAGGGGTCAATGAGCAGTTCTTC. Its protein is CASSLVGTGVNEQFF.

This clonotype was recorded at least ten times. The chain joins TRBV6-1 to TRBJ1-1; maybe TRBD1 (5 bases). Germline V lookup: CDR1 MNHNS, CDR2 SASEGT. The CDR3 consists of 14 residues. V was clipped by 0 bases and J by 4 bases, with 9 bases between them. For the CDR3, the DNA is TGTGCCAGCAGTGAAGCAGGGGCTCTCACTGAAGCTTTCTTT. Translating it yields CASSEAGALTEAFF.

The V gene is TRBV5-4, the J gene TRBJ2-1, with 9 positions matching TRBD2. This CDR3 has 16 amino acids. V dropped 0 bases and J dropped 6; count of bases not matched to a gene: 7. Germline-derived CDR1 and CDR2 are SGHNT and YYREEE (reference sequence). In DNA form, the CDR3 reads TGTGCCAGCAGCTTGGGTGGTCTAGCGGGAAGCAATGAGCAGTTCTTC. This codes for CASSLGGLAGSNEQFF.

The genes are TRBV6-2 or TRBV6-3 and TRBJ2-5, with TRBD2 identical over 9 bases. The germline V gene encodes CDR1 MNHEY and CDR2 SVGEGT. The CDR3 is 16 amino acids. The J segment lost 4 bases and the V segment lost 7 bases, leaving 13 bases of the junction unmatched. The CDR3 DNA reads as TGTGCCAGCACTCCCAGTGCGGGAGGGGCGCGAGAGACCCAGTACTTC. Amino acid sequence: CASTPSAGGARETQYF.

J is TRBJ2-2 and V is TRBV20-1; maybe TRBD2 (6 bases). Per germline, CDR1 DFQATT and CDR2 SNEGSKA (reference sequence). Between the trimmed V and J ends, which lost 0 bases and 4 bases, there was a span of 15 bases. This CDR3 contains 16 residues. The DNA for the CDR3 is TGCAGTGCTAGAGATTATATAGCGGTTGCCACCGGGGAGCTGTTTTTT. Residues: CSARDYIAVATGELFF.

A few counts support this clonotype. The CDR3 bases are TGTGCCAGCAGTTTTGAGAGCGCCGGAAACACCATATATTTT. This codes for CASSFESAGNTIYF. The chain couples TRBV28 to TRBJ1-3; D remains unclear. CDR1 MDHEN and CDR2 SYDVKM come from the germline V gene. Deletions cut 3 bases from V and 4 bases from J, with 10 bases between. This CDR3 contains 14 residues.